This TCR beta chain is from a study of CD8 T cells in Susac syndrome. The sequenced target, TCR beta, came from blood CD8+ and CD4+ T cells. This CDR3 has 12 amino acids. V was clipped by 6 bases and J by 5 bases; unmatched bases: 4. Germline assignment: CDR1 SQVTM and CDR2 ANQGSEA. RNA was extracted with the RNeasy kit, and a quantity of about 0.45 to 1 ug was reverse transcribed using random hexamers. Amplification of TCR beta CDR3 by immunoSEQ multiplex PCR spanned 54 Vbeta and 13 Jbeta. One entry per CDR3 protein results from TCRdb running MiXCR on the immunoSEQ multiplex PCR reads. The data contain about 170,000 distinct CDR3 sequences, about 93% of them seen just once; the ten biggest clones take up about 0.088%.

V usage is TRBV29-1 and J usage is TRBJ2-5; 9 nucleotides align to TRBD2. The sample consisted of CD4+ T cells from PBMCs. The origin of this receptor is a human donor with multiple sclerosis. CDR3 in DNA: TGCAGCGTCCTAGCGGGGTGGGAGACCCAGTACTTC. Residues: CSVLAGWETQYF. The whole variable domain, remainder taken from reference TRBV29-1 and TRBJ2-5, is SAVISQKPSRDICQRGTSLTIQCQVDSQVTMMFWYRQQPGQSLTLIATANQGSEATYESGFVIDKFPISRPNLTFSTLTVSNMSPEDSSIYLCSVLAGWETQYFGPGTRLLVL.